The rows below give T cell receptor beta chains drawn from one sample of a study of blood T cell repertoires in COVID-19. Method: immunoSEQ multiplex PCR; TCRdb's copy keeps in-frame clones and lacks some. The sample has 210,000 or so clones; 80% are singletons. Sequencing was performed on PBMCs or T cells enriched from blood (not recorded which). All receptors come from a young man with acute COVID-19. Both conserved end residues are part of each CDR3. Fields, in order: clone size, J gene, V gene, D gene, CDR3 protein, CDR3 DNA. A D gene is named only where the DNA matches it firmly. Some rows mark clone size as missing; the rest say once, few, many or name a class of expanded clone.

>few|TRBJ1-1|TRBV7-3|.
CASSLQGSNTEAFF
TGTGCCAGCAGCTTACAGGGGTCGAACACTGAAGCTTTCTTT
>.|TRBJ1-1|TRBV30|.
CAWSGLQDWAFF
TGTGCCTGGAGTGGTTTACAGGATTGGGCTTTCTTT
>.|TRBJ2-5|TRBV10-2|TRBD2
CASSRLAGGRETQYF
TGCGCCAGCTCGCGGCTAGCGGGGGGCCGGGAGACCCAGTACTTC
>.|TRBJ2-7|TRBV7-2|.
CASSQTGVGAYEQYF
TGTGCCAGCAGCCAAACGGGTGTAGGGGCCTACGAGCAGTACTTC
>.|TRBJ1-2|TRBV6-5|TRBD1
CASTLQPDRVYGYTF
TGTGCCAGCACTCTACAACCAGACAGGGTTTATGGCTACACCTTC
>.|TRBJ2-1|TRBV7-3|TRBD2
CASSLSGLAVYNEQFF
TGTGCCAGCAGCTTAAGCGGACTAGCGGTTTACAATGAGCAGTTCTTC
>once|TRBJ1-2|TRBV7-9|TRBD1
CASSDTGTEGGGYTF
TGTGCCAGCAGCGATACCGGGACAGAGGGGGGAGGCTACACCTTC
>.|TRBJ1-4|TRBV3-1/TRBV3-2|.
CASSPTGIHEKLFF
TGTGCCAGCAGCCCTACCGGGATCCATGAAAAACTGTTTTTT
>.|TRBJ2-3|TRBV5-1|TRBD2
CASSLRGVRADTQYF
TGCGCCAGCAGCTTGCGGGGGGTACGGGCAGATACGCAGTATTTT
>.|TRBJ1-1|TRBV3-1/TRBV3-2|TRBD1
CASSDGTGSSVAFF
TGTGCCAGCAGCGACGGGACAGGGTCCAGTGTAGCTTTCTTT